Reported below is one T cell receptor (beta chain). This sample is drawn from a study of blood T cell repertoires in COVID-19. Overall study context: COVID-19 samples from acute and convalescent phases originated in the United States, Italy and Spain.

CDR1 is SNHLY, CDR2 FYNNEI, per germline. Trimming cost V 0 bases and J 0 bases, with 10 bases left between them. The CDR3 totals 16 residues. In the original processing: Reference gene primer amplification gave estimated nucleated cell counts. Profiling relied on immunoSEQ multiplex PCR, and the TCRdb table lists in-frame clones only, not all of them. V and J calls and clone size are copied from that table; D and trimming were computed from the DNA. The sample records roughly 100,000 clones, around 87% being singletons. V gene TRBV2 combines with J gene TRBJ2-3, with a weak D call TRBD1 (6 bases). The clonotype was recovered from a woman younger than 45 with acute or convalescent COVID-19. Material: peripheral blood. The CDR3 is CASSEAGAPSTDTQYF. In DNA, the CDR3 is TGTGCCAGCAGTGAAGCGGGGGCACCTAGCACAGATACGCAGTATTTT.